The clone carrying this T cell receptor beta chain has more than one count but fewer than ten. Measured with immunoSEQ multiplex PCR; TCRdb has only the in-frame clones, and not every one. The table includes under 350,000 clones, just over 85% detected once. This sample was included in a study of blood T cell repertoires in COVID-19. The TCR originated in a woman aged 40 to 55 with acute COVID-19. Material: PBMCs or T cells enriched from blood (not recorded which).

In nucleotides, the CDR3 is TGTGCCAGCAGTTACTCGCGGCCCGGACAAGACGAGCAGTACTTC. It codes for CASSYSRPGQDEQYF. The chain combines TRBV6-5 with TRBJ2-7; D perhaps matches TRBD1 (5 bases). The CDR3 loop spans 15 amino acids. Trimming took off 0 bases at V and 5 bases at J, with 14 bases between the two ends. Germline values: CDR1 MNHEY, CDR2 SVGAGI.